These 23 T cell receptor beta chains were sequenced from one sample in a study of response to subunit inactivated influenza vaccine. TCRdb redid the calling of the RT-PCR reads with MiXCR, one entry per CDR3 protein. The table includes approximately 570,000 distinct CDR3 sequences, around 8% detected once. The sample consisted of PBMCs from blood, taken around 25 months after vaccination. Receptors were obtained from a man aged 45 to 70 who received an inactivated influenza vaccine.

At least ten counts were recorded for this clonotype. The chain is built from TRBV18 and TRBJ2-7; D is ambiguous. Trimming cost V 1 base and J 2 bases, with 9 bases left between them. Per germline, CDR1 KGHSH and CDR2 LQKENI. There are 14 residues in the CDR3. CDR3 nucleotides: TGTGCCAGCTCACCACAGGGCTCAGCCTACGAGCAGTACTTC. It codes for CASSPQGSAYEQYF.

This clonotype was observed a few times. The chain recombines TRBV7-8 with TRBJ2-7, with D unresolved. The germline V gene encodes CDR1 SGHVS and CDR2 FQNEAQ. This CDR3 region has 15 residues. Trimming pared 5 bases from V and 4 bases from J, leaving 18 bases between. Written as DNA, the CDR3 is TGTGCCAGCAGCCCGTCGGGCGTCGGTTCGTACGAGCAGTACTTC. Translated: CASSPSGVGSYEQYF.

Many counts were recorded for this clonotype. In DNA, the CDR3 is TGTGCCAGCAGCCGACGGACTAGCGGGAGGGCCTTGGCCAAAAACATTCAGTACTTC. This codes for CASSRRTSGRALAKNIQYF. This rearrangement joins TRBV21-1 to TRBJ2-4; the table's D gene call, TRBD2, was not cross checked with the DNA. TRBV21-1 is classified as a pseudogene. The CDR3 spans 19 residues.

This clonotype occurred many times. This chain joins TRBV11-2 and TRBJ1-6; TRBD1 is a possible D gene (6 bases). V lost 3 bases and J lost 7, with 7 bases in between. CDR1 is SGHAT, CDR2 FQNNGV, per germline. The CDR3 has 13 residues. The CDR3 DNA sequence: TGTGCCAGCAGCTTTACAGGGAATTCACCCCTCCACTTT. Protein sequence: CASSFTGNSPLHF.

This chain joins TRBV2 and TRBJ2-7; D might be TRBD1 (6 bases). Germline V gene data show CDR1 as SNHLY and CDR2 as FYNNEI. The CDR3 loop spans 14 amino acids. Trimming removed 8 bases from V and 7 bases from J, with 21 bases in between. CDR3: CASVGIQGILEQYF. The CDR3 region has the DNA TGTGCCAGCGTCGGGATACAGGGAATTTTAGAGCAGTACTTC.

The genes are TRBV30 and TRBJ1-5, with D possibly TRBD1 on 6 matching bases. V dropped 0 bases and J dropped 1 base, with 13 bases sitting between them. The CDR3 totals 16 residues. From germline, CDR1 is GTSNPN and CDR2 SVGIG (reference sequence). CDR3 coding DNA: TGTGCCTGGAGTGTAACCTTCGGACAGAGCAATCAGCCCCAGCATTTT. Its translation is CAWSVTFGQSNQPQHF.

The chain combines TRBV2 with TRBJ1-1, with 9 positions matching TRBD1. This CDR3 is built from 14 residues. V lost 7 bases and J lost 3; bases outside the gene matches: 6. Germline lookup yields CDR1 SNHLY and CDR2 FYNNEI. The CDR3: CASTPGQGDTEAFF. Written as DNA, the CDR3 is TGTGCCAGCACACCGGGACAGGGAGACACTGAAGCTTTCTTT. Full variable domain (remainder filled in from reference TRBV2 and TRBJ1-1): EPEVTQTPSHQVTQMGQEVILRCVPISNHLYFYWYRQILGQKVEFLVSFYNNEISEKSEIFDDQFSVERPDGSNFTLKIRSTKLEDSAMYFCASTPGQGDTEAFFGQGTRLTVV.

This clonotype was found many times. The chain is built from TRBV12-3 or TRBV12-4 and TRBJ1-1; no clear D. Trimming removed 3 bases at V and 6 bases at J, with 11 bases between. This CDR3 is 13 amino acids long. CDR3 in amino acids: CASSFYGEAEAFF. The CDR3 coding sequence is TGTGCCAGCAGTTTCTACGGCGAGGCTGAAGCTTTCTTT.

Only a few counts were recorded for this clonotype. The rearrangement joins TRBV5-1 to TRBJ2-5; D possibly corresponds to TRBD2 (5 bases). Germline V CDR1 and CDR2: SGHRS, YFSETQ. The ends were cut back, 2 bases at V and 3 bases at J, with 8 bases in the middle. This CDR3 comprises 13 residues. CDR3 DNA: TGCGCCAGCAGCTTAACTAGTAAAGAGACCCAGTACTTC. This sequence encodes CASSLTSKETQYF.

The V call is TRBV28, the J call TRBJ2-1; 13 bases agree with TRBD2. Germline CDR1 reads MDHEN; CDR2 reads SYDVKM. The CDR3 runs 17 residues. The V and J ends lost 4 bases and 4 bases, in that order; junction bases with no gene match: 7. The CDR3 loop is CASSSPWTSGSYNEQFF. CDR3 DNA sequence: TGTGCCAGCAGTTCCCCCTGGACTAGCGGGAGTTACAATGAGCAGTTCTTC.

This clonotype has a count of ten or more. The V gene is TRBV4-3, the J gene TRBJ2-2; the D is unclear. There are 15 residues in the CDR3. The ends were cut back, 0 bases at V and 2 bases at J, with 7 bases in the middle. The germline V gene encodes CDR1 LGHNA and CDR2 YSLEER. In DNA form, the CDR3 reads TGCGCCAGCAGCCAAGATCCGGGTAACACCGGGGAGCTGTTTTTT. It is translated as CASSQDPGNTGELFF.

This clonotype came up a few times. This chain uses TRBV6-6 with TRBJ2-2, with 10 bases that match TRBD1. With 8 bases clipped from V and 5 bases from J, the junction kept 2 bases outside the gene matches. Germline lookup yields CDR1 MNHNY and CDR2 SVGAGI (reference sequence). The CDR3 is 13 amino acids. The CDR3 DNA reads TGTGCCAGCGGGACAGGGGTTACCGGGGAGCTGTTTTTT. Translated, it gives CASGTGVTGELFF.

This clonotype was counted between two and nine times. The genes are TRBV5-6 and TRBJ2-5; D is ambiguous. CDR3 length: 13 residues. The V gene lost 0 bases and the J gene lost 3 bases, with 6 bases spanning the gap. Germline assignment: CDR1 SGHDT and CDR2 YYEEEE. The CDR3 nucleotides read TGTGCCAGCAGCTTGGAGCTTGAAGAGACCCAGTACTTC. Translating it yields CASSLELEETQYF.

This clonotype turned up a few times. The rearrangement joins TRBV20-1 to TRBJ1-1; tentative D call: TRBD1 (5 bases). V lost 0 bases and J 0 bases, leaving 20 bases between the germline ends. Germline values: CDR1 DFQATT, CDR2 SNEGSKA (reference sequence). This CDR3 has 18 residues. The CDR3 is CSARDYLEAGGMNTEAFF. The CDR3 DNA reads TGCAGTGCTAGAGATTATTTGGAAGCGGGGGGAATGAACACTGAAGCTTTCTTT.

The chain carries TRBV6-2 or TRBV6-3 and TRBJ2-2, with D hard to call. Trimming stripped 8 bases from V and 1 base from J, with 17 bases between. The CDR3 contains 16 residues. The germline gives CDR1 MNHEY, CDR2 SVGEGT. Here the CDR3 DNA reads TGTGCCAGCCAACTTGGGTCTGCTAAGAACACCGGGGAGCTGTTTTTT. As protein: CASQLGSAKNTGELFF.

This clonotype was counted ten times or more. The chain recombines TRBV5-1 with TRBJ1-1; D call uncertain. Deletions cut 2 bases from V and 4 bases from J, with 6 bases between. The CDR3 has 12 residues. Germline CDR1 reads SGHRS; CDR2 reads YFSETQ. As DNA, the CDR3 is TGCGCCAGCAGCTTACAAGCCACTGAAGCTTTCTTT. This translates into CASSLQATEAFF.

There are many counts of this clonotype. The V gene is TRBV7-9, the J gene TRBJ2-6; D is unresolved. Looked up from germline, CDR1 is SEHNR and CDR2 is FQNEAQ (reference sequence). CDR3 length: 14 residues. Trimming took off 2 bases at V and 11 bases at J, with 13 bases between the two ends. CDR3 coding DNA: TGTGCCAGCAGCTTATTCCACCCAAGCGACGTCCTGACTTTC. It translates to CASSLFHPSDVLTF. Full variable domain (rest looked up from reference TRBV7-9 and TRBJ2-6): DTGVSQNPRHKITKRGQNVTFRCDPISEHNRLYWYRQTLGQGPEFLTYFQNEAQLEKSRLLSDRFSAERPKGSFSTLEIQRTEQGDSAMYLCASSLFHPSDVLTFGAGSRLTVL.

This clonotype appeared many times. This chain uses TRBV7-9 with TRBJ1-5, with 8 bases lining up with TRBD1. From germline, CDR1 is SEHNR and CDR2 FQNEAQ (reference sequence). This CDR3 has 17 amino acids. V trimming: 6 bases; J trimming: 3 bases; junction bases outside the gene matches: 13. CDR3 nucleotides: TGTGCCAGCAGTTTTACTGGGACAGGAGGGGTCAATCAGCCCCAGCATTTT. As protein: CASSFTGTGGVNQPQHF.

This clonotype has more than one count but fewer than ten. The chain couples TRBV4-1 to TRBJ2-1, with 11 positions matching TRBD1. From germline, CDR1 is MGHRA and CDR2 YSYEKL. This CDR3 region has 15 residues. V was clipped by 8 bases and J by 4 bases; unmatched bases: 7. CDR3 amino acids: CASRPGTGGYNEQFF. DNA for the CDR3: TGCGCCAGCCGGCCCGGGACAGGGGGTTACAATGAGCAGTTCTTC.

This clonotype was seen a few times. The chain uses TRBV5-1 and TRBJ1-6; maybe TRBD1 (6 bases). Germline CDR1 is SGHRS and CDR2 is YFSETQ. This CDR3 has 16 amino acids. Trimming took off 0 bases at V and 7 bases at J, with 14 bases between the two ends. Written as DNA, the CDR3 is TGCGCCAGCAGCTTGGTACTTGGGGGCGACAATTCACCCCTCCACTTT. It codes for CASSLVLGGDNSPLHF.

V and J are TRBV12-3 or TRBV12-4 and TRBJ1-1, with D unclear. The CDR3 is made up of 13 amino acids. The V gene lost 6 bases and the J gene lost 2 bases, with 10 bases spanning the gap. CDR3 bases: TGTGCCAGCAGGTTGGGTGACAACACTGAAGCTTTCTTT. Its protein is CASRLGDNTEAFF.

CDR3 in DNA: TGCAGCGTTGTGGTTAGGGGGGCAGAGTACGAGCAGTACTTC. This codes for CSVVVRGAEYEQYF. The V gene is TRBV29-1, the J gene TRBJ2-7; perhaps D is TRBD1 or TRBD2 (6 bases each). Per the germline V gene, CDR1 is SQVTM and CDR2 is ANQGSEA. V was shortened by 4 bases and J by 4 bases, with 17 bases between the two germline ends. The CDR3 length is 14 residues.

This clonotype was counted a few times. The rearrangement links TRBV30 to TRBJ2-1, with D possibly being TRBD2 (6 bases). The CDR3 contains 14 residues. The germline CDR1 and CDR2 sequences are GTSNPN and SVGIG (reference sequence). Trimming took 1 base from V and 3 from J, leaving 10 bases between them. CDR3 in amino acids: CAWSEGGIYNEQFF. In DNA form, the CDR3 reads TGTGCCTGGAGTGAGGGCGGGATCTACAATGAGCAGTTCTTC.